The source of this T cell receptor (beta chain) is a study of memory CD4+ T cells and cytomegalovirus serostatus. The sort gate was single viable CD3+CD4+CD8-CD45RO+ cells for memory CD4+ T cells. Germline assignment: CDR1 SGHAT and CDR2 FQDESV (reference sequence). The CDR3 totals 12 residues. V was clipped by 8 bases and J by 6 bases, with 10 bases between them. Measured with immunoSEQ multiplex PCR; TCRdb has only the in-frame clones, and not every one. This table has 55,000 to 75,000 clones, roughly four fifths appearing once. The clonotype was recovered from an adult in good health and CMV-seronegative. Sequenced sample: memory CD4+ T cells from blood. V is TRBV11-1 and J is TRBJ2-2, with D possibly matching TRBD1 (6 bases). The CDR3, as DNA: TGTGCCAGCGGGGGCGGCCCCGGGGAGCTGTTTTTT. Its protein product is CASGGGPGELFF.